Listed here are 10 T cell receptor beta chains from one sample, sequenced in a study of blood T cell repertoires in COVID-19. Assay used: immunoSEQ multiplex PCR; TCRdb lists only in-frame clones, some missing. Of fewer than 350,000 clones detected, around 86% appear once; the ten largest clones hold less than 3%. The sequenced material came from peripheral blood. Every receptor here comes from a woman aged 55-70 years with active or convalescent COVID-19.

The chain has TRBV7-8 and TRBJ1-5; 7 bases map to TRBD1. The junction had 7 bases not matched to a gene; V was cut back by 3 bases and J by 2 bases. The CDR3 length is 16 residues. Germline loops: CDR1 SGHVS, CDR2 FQNEAQ. CDR3 in amino acids: CASSLTGMGGNQPQHF. As DNA, the CDR3 is TGTGCCAGCAGCTTGACAGGGATGGGGGGCAATCAGCCCCAGCATTTT. The full variable domain, with the rest looked up from reference TRBV7-8 and TRBJ1-5, is GAGVSQSPRYKVAKRGQDVALRCDPISGHVSLFWYQQALGQGPEFLTYFQNEAQLDKSGLPSDRFFAERPEGSVSTLKIQRTQQEDSAVYLCASSLTGMGGNQPQHFGDGTRLSIL.

The chain combines TRBV6-5 with TRBJ1-1, with TRBD1 matching 7 bases. CDR1 MNHEY and CDR2 SVGAGI come from the germline V gene. The CDR3 runs to 15 residues. V gave up 7 bases and J gave up 0 bases; unmatched junction bases: 8. CDR3 residues: CASNNRGTMNTEAFF. DNA for the CDR3: TGTGCCAGCAACAACAGGGGCACTATGAACACTGAAGCTTTCTTT.

This chain links TRBV9 with TRBJ1-3, with unresolved D. Germline V gene data show CDR1 as SGDLS and CDR2 as YYNGEE. Trimming took 0 bases from V and 0 from J, leaving 10 bases between them. The CDR3 runs to 16 residues. The CDR3 nucleotides read TGTGCCAGCAGCGTAGGAGGCCCGAGCTCTGGAAACACCATATATTTT. Translated, it gives CASSVGGPSSGNTIYF.

The genes are TRBV28 and TRBJ1-2; 9 bases line up with TRBD1. Trimming at V came to 6 bases and at J to 1 base, leaving 6 bases not matched to a gene. Per germline, CDR1 MDHEN and CDR2 SYDVKM. The CDR3 extends over 15 amino acids. DNA for the CDR3: TGTGCCAGCAGGATTACAGGGGGCCATAACTATGGCTACACCTTC. Its protein product is CASRITGGHNYGYTF.

The J gene is TRBJ1-1, the V gene TRBV10-2, with 7 bases aligning to TRBD1. Germline-derived CDR1 and CDR2 are WSHSY and SAAADI. The V segment lost 7 bases and the J segment 1 base; nucleotides outside the gene matches: 3. CDR3 length equals 13 residues. The CDR3 region is CASKGGWNTEAFF. The CDR3 DNA follows: TGCGCCAGCAAAGGGGGCTGGAACACTGAAGCTTTCTTT.

The genes are TRBV6-2 or TRBV6-3 and TRBJ2-3; 9 bases match TRBD1. The germline CDR1 and CDR2 sequences are MNHEY and SVGEGT. V gave up 0 bases and J gave up 0 bases; unmatched junction bases: 4. The CDR3 covers 17 residues. CDR3 amino acids: CASSYSNRGQSTDTQYF. The CDR3 region has the DNA TGTGCCAGCAGTTACTCTAACAGGGGGCAAAGCACAGATACGCAGTATTTT.

The V call is TRBV6-1, the J call TRBJ2-7; possible D gene TRBD1, 6 bases. The CDR3 runs to 14 residues. Trimming took 2 bases from V and 1 from J, leaving 9 bases between them. Germline V lookup: CDR1 MNHNS, CDR2 SASEGT. The CDR3 sequence is CASSERDRSYEQYF. The CDR3 coding sequence is TGTGCCAGCAGTGAAAGAGACAGGTCCTACGAGCAGTACTTC.

In DNA form, the CDR3 reads TGTGCCAGCAGTGAAGCGGGAGCCGCGGGCAATCAGCCCCAGCATTTT. As protein: CASSEAGAAGNQPQHF. The chain joins TRBV6-1 to TRBJ1-5; D uncertain. The V and J ends lost 0 bases and 2 bases respectively, with 11 bases between them. Germline CDR1 reads MNHNS; CDR2 reads SASEGT. The CDR3 spans 16 residues.

CDR3 in DNA: TGTGCCAGAAGCGTGGAAGGTCGTAGCGGGAAAGAGACCCAGTACTTC. Translating gives CARSVEGRSGKETQYF. V is TRBV5-3 and J is TRBJ2-5; TRBD2 agrees at 8 bases. TRBV5-3 is labeled an ORF, and its function is uncertain. The CDR3 spans 16 residues. After removal of 4 bases from V and 3 bases from J, the junction contained 11 bases not matched to a gene.

The rearrangement links TRBV9 to TRBJ2-1; D call uncertain. Trimming took 2 bases from V and 0 from J, leaving 9 bases between them. CDR1 SGDLS and CDR2 YYNGEE come from the germline V gene. The CDR3 is 15 residues long. This CDR3 reads CASSVEPLSYNEQFF. The CDR3 DNA is TGTGCCAGCAGCGTGGAGCCCCTCTCCTACAATGAGCAGTTCTTC.